These 15 T cell receptor beta chains were all obtained from the same sample, sequenced in a study of Ad26.COV2.S vaccination and SARS-CoV-2 variants. Treatment: around 19 received Ad26.COV2.S at low or high dose, single or two shots; a few received placebo; per-sample allocation not given. Vaccine and placebo recipients were sampled on day 63 after the first injection. Clones were read by immunoSEQ multiplex PCR, and TCRdb kept only the in-frame ones, dropping some. Found here are about 410,000 clones, less than 90% of them singletons; the top ten hold under 3.5%. The source material was peripheral blood, sampled in a trial of Ad26.COV2.S vaccine versus placebo. The receptors shown here come from a person aged 18-65 years who received the Ad26.COV2.S COVID-19 vaccine or a placebo.

A note on this clone: This specimen includes other DNA sequences encoding the same CDR3. V and J are TRBV3-1 (or the pseudogene TRBV3-2) and TRBJ1-3; D ambiguous. The germline CDR1 and CDR2 sequences are LGHDT and YNNKEL (reference sequence). CDR3 length: 15 amino acids. V was clipped by 0 bases and J by 1 base, with 7 bases between them. In DNA form, the CDR3 reads TGTGCCAGCAGCCAAGATTGGGGATCTGGAAACACCATATATTTT. It translates to CASSQDWGSGNTIYF.

The chain links TRBV6-5 to TRBJ2-7, with TRBD1 matching 9 bases. V lost 6 bases, J lost 2 bases, and 8 bases stayed unmatched. CDR1 MNHEY and CDR2 SVGAGI come from the germline V gene. This CDR3 contains 15 residues. The chain's CDR3 is CASRIGTGFAYEQYF. The CDR3 bases are TGTGCCAGCAGGATCGGGACAGGGTTTGCCTACGAGCAGTACTTC.

The V gene is TRBV3-1 (or the pseudogene TRBV3-2), the J gene TRBJ2-7; 9 bases are a match to TRBD1. With V trimmed by 4 bases and J by 4 bases, 8 bases remained unmatched. This CDR3 is built from 15 residues. Germline loops: CDR1 LGHDT, CDR2 YNNKEL (reference sequence). CDR3 sequence reads: CASSRPGTGLYEQYF. The DNA of the CDR3 is TGTGCCAGCAGCCGCCCCGGGACAGGGTTATACGAGCAGTACTTC.

This chain uses TRBV2 with TRBJ2-7, with 7 bases fitting TRBD1. The V and J ends lost 10 bases and 5 bases, in that order; junction bases with no gene match: 5. The CDR3 is 11 amino acids. CDR1 is SNHLY, CDR2 FYNNEI, per germline. This CDR3 reads CATLGGDEQYF. In DNA, the CDR3 is TGTGCCACCCTAGGGGGCGACGAGCAGTACTTC.

The chain is built from TRBV5-4 and TRBJ2-2, with 11 bases aligning to TRBD2. The CDR3 runs to 17 residues. Germline CDR1 reads SGHNT; CDR2 reads YYREEE (reference sequence). V was clipped by 5 bases and J by 5 bases; unmatched bases: 11. The CDR3 DNA sequence: TGTGCCAGCAGTCTCGCCCCTAGCGGGGGGCCGACCGGGGAGCTGTTTTTT. It codes for CASSLAPSGGPTGELFF.

The V and J genes are TRBV4-3 and TRBJ1-2; TRBD1 agrees at 7 bases. The CDR3 sequence is 14 residues long. Trimming removed 5 bases from V and 3 bases from J; junction bases left unmatched: 6. Germline V CDR1 and CDR2: LGHNA, YSLEER. The CDR3 protein is CASSGRQGHYGYTF. CDR3 nucleotide sequence: TGCGCCAGCAGCGGTCGACAGGGCCACTATGGCTACACCTTC.

This clone was seen once. This sequence joins TRBV5-1 and TRBJ2-7; perhaps TRBD1 as D (5 bases). Germline V lookup: CDR1 SGHRS, CDR2 YFSETQ. Trimming shortened V by 3 bases and J by 0 bases, and 16 bases separated the two germline ends. The CDR3 loop spans 16 amino acids. CDR3: CASSSFRDRASYEQYF. Written as DNA, the CDR3 is TGCGCCAGCAGCTCCTTCCGAGACAGAGCCTCCTACGAGCAGTACTTC.

This clone was seen a handful of times. V usage is TRBV6-1 and J usage is TRBJ1-2; 7 nucleotides align to TRBD1. In germline, CDR1 is MNHNS, CDR2 SASEGT. V lost 2 bases, J lost 5 bases, and 2 bases stayed unmatched. The length of the CDR3 is 13 residues. CDR3 sequence: CASSELTGYGYTF. DNA for the CDR3: TGTGCCAGCAGTGAACTGACAGGGTATGGCTACACCTTC.

This rearrangement joins TRBV5-1 to TRBJ1-2; no clear D gene. CDR1 and CDR2 from the germline V gene are SGHRS and YFSETQ. The ends were cut back, 4 bases at V and 2 bases at J, with 15 bases in the middle. The CDR3 contains 15 residues. The DNA of the CDR3 is TGCGCCAGCAGCCCGCTACTAACGGCCAACTATGGCTACACCTTC. It specifies CASSPLLTANYGYTF.

V is TRBV5-1 and J is TRBJ2-1; weak D call: TRBD1 (7 bases). Germline V lookup: CDR1 SGHRS, CDR2 YFSETQ. Between the trimmed V and J ends, which lost 2 bases and 7 bases, there was a span of 16 bases. CDR3 length: 15 residues. In nucleotides, the CDR3 is TGCGCCAGCAGCTTAGCAGGGGGGATAGTAAATGAGCAGTTCTTC. Translating gives CASSLAGGIVNEQFF.

This chain uses TRBV6-5 with TRBJ1-6; a possible D gene is TRBD1 (5 bases). The CDR3 has 14 residues. The V gene's germline CDR1 is MNHEY and CDR2 SVGAGI. The V end was cut by 9 bases, the J end by 7 bases, with 16 bases between. The CDR3 nucleotides are TGTGCCAGTATGTCGGGACGGAAAAATTCACCCCTCCACTTT. It yields the protein CASMSGRKNSPLHF.

This chain joins TRBV5-4 and TRBJ1-1, with D hard to call. CDR1 and CDR2 (germline): SGHNT, YYREEE (reference sequence). V was clipped by 4 bases and J by 3 bases, with 13 bases between them. There are 14 residues in the CDR3. The DNA of the CDR3 is TGTGCCAGCAGCGGCGGGGTCCTGGACACTGAAGCTTTCTTT. This sequence encodes CASSGGVLDTEAFF.

The rearrangement links TRBV6-6 to TRBJ1-1; D is uncertain. The CDR3 sequence is 14 residues long. Germline lookup yields CDR1 MNHNY and CDR2 SVGAGI (reference sequence). V gave up 1 base and J gave up 1 base, with 7 bases separating them. CDR3: CASSYFQKNTEAFF. CDR3 nucleotide sequence: TGTGCCAGCAGTTACTTTCAGAAGAACACTGAAGCTTTCTTT.

This chain joins TRBV5-1 and TRBJ2-7; 7 bases fit TRBD1. The germline gives CDR1 SGHRS, CDR2 YFSETQ. The CDR3 runs 14 residues. With V trimmed by 4 bases and J by 2 bases, 6 bases remained unmatched. The CDR3 loop reads CASSQTGEPYEQYF. DNA of the CDR3: TGCGCCAGCAGCCAAACAGGGGAGCCCTACGAGCAGTACTTC.

The rearrangement links TRBV18 to TRBJ1-4; D may be TRBD1 (5 bases). This CDR3 contains 15 residues. Trimming shortened V by 3 bases and J by 6 bases, and 14 bases separated the two germline ends. CDR1 is KGHSH and CDR2 is LQKENI in the germline V gene. CDR3 nucleotides: TGTGCCAGCTCACCTGGGACCCGACAGTATGAAAAACTGTTTTTT. Amino acids: CASSPGTRQYEKLFF.